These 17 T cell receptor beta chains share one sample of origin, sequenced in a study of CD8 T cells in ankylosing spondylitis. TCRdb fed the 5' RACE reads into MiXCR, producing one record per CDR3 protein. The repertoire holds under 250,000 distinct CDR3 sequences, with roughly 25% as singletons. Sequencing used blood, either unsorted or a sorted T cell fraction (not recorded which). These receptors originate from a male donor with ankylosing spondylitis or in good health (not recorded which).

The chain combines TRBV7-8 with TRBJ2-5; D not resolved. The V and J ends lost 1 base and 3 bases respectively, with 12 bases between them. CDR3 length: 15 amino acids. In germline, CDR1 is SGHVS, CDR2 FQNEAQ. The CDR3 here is CASSLGSNLEETQYF. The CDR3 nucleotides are TGTGCCAGCAGCTTAGGGTCCAATCTCGAAGAGACCCAGTACTTC.

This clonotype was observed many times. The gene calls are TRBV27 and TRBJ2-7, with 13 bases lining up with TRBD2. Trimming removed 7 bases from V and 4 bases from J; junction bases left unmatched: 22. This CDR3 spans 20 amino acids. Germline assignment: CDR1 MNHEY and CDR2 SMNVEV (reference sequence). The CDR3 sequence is CASTPLSVTSGRAPHYEQYF. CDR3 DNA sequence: TGTGCCAGCACCCCACTCTCCGTTACTAGCGGGAGGGCGCCACATTACGAGCAGTACTTC.

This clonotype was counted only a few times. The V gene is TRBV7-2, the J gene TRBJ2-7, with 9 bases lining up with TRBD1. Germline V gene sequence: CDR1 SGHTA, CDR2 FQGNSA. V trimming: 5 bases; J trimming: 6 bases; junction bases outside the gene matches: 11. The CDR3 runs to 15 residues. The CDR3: CASSPTGTGIREQYF. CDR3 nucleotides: TGTGCCAGCAGCCCCACCGGGACAGGGATTCGCGAGCAGTACTTC. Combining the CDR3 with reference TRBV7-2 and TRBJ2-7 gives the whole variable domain GAGVSQSPSNKVTEKGKDVELRCDPISGHTALYWYRQSLGQGLEFLIYFQGNSAPDKSGLPSDRFSAERTGGSVSTLTIQRTQQEDSAVYLCASSPTGTGIREQYFGPGTRLTVT.

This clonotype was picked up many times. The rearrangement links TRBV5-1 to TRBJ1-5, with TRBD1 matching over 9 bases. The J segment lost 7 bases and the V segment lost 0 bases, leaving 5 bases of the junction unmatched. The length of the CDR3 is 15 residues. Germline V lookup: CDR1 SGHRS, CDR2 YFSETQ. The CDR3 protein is CASSLGTGAGQPQHF. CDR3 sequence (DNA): TGCGCCAGCAGCTTGGGGACAGGGGCAGGGCAGCCCCAGCATTTT.

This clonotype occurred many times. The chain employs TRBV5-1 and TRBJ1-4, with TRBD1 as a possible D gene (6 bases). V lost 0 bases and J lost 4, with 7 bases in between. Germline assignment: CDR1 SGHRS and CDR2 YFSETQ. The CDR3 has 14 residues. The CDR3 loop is CASSLGTDNEKLFF. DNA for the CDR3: TGCGCCAGCAGCTTGGGGACAGATAATGAAAAACTGTTTTTT.

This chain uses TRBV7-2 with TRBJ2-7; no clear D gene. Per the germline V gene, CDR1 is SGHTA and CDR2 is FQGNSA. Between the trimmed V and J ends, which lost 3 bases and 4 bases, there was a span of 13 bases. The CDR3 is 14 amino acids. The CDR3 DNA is TGTGCCAGCAGCTTTTCGTTACCGCGGTACGAGCAGTACTTC. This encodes CASSFSLPRYEQYF.

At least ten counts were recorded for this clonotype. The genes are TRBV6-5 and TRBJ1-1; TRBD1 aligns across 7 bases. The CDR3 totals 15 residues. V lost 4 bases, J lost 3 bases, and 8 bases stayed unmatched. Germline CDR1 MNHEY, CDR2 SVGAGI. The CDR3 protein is CASSSAGRGDTEAFF. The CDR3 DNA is TGTGCCAGCAGTTCCGCGGGCAGGGGGGACACTGAAGCTTTCTTT.

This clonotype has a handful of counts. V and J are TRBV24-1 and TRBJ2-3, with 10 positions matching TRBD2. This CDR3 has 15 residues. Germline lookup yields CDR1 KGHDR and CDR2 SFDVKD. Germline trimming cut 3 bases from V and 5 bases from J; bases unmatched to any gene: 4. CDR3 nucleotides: TGTGCCACCAGTGATCCTACTAGCGGGGAAGATACGCAGTATTTT. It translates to CATSDPTSGEDTQYF.

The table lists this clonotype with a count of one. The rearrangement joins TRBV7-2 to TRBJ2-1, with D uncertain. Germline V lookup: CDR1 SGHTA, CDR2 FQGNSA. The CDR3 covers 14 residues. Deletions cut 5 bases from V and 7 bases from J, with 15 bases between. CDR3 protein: CASSPSQALNEQFF. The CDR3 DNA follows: TGTGCCAGCAGCCCTTCCCAGGCGTTGAATGAGCAGTTCTTC.

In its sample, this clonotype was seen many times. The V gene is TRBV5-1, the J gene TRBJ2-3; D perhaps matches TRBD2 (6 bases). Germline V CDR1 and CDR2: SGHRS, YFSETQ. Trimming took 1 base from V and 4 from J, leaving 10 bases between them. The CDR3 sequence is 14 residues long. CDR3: CASSLLPGADTQYF. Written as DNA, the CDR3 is TGCGCCAGCAGCTTGTTGCCGGGAGCAGATACGCAGTATTTT.

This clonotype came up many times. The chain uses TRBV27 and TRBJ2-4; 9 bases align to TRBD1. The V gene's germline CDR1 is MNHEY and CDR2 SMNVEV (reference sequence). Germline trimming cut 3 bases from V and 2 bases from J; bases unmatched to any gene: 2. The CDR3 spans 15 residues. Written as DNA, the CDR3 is TGTGCCAGCAGTTTCACAGGGGGCACCAAAAACATTCAGTACTTC. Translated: CASSFTGGTKNIQYF.

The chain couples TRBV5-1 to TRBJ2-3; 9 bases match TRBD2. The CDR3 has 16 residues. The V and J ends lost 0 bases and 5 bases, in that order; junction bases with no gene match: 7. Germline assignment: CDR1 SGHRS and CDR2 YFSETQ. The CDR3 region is CASSLASTSGQDTQYF. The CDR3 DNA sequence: TGCGCCAGCAGCTTGGCCTCTACTAGCGGGCAAGATACGCAGTATTTT. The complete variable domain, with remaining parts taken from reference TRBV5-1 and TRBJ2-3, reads KAGVTQTPRYLIKTRGQQVTLSCSPISGHRSVSWYQQTPGQGLQFLFEYFSETQRNKGNFPGRFSGRQFSNSRSEMNVSTLELGDSALYLCASSLASTSGQDTQYFGPGTRLTVL.

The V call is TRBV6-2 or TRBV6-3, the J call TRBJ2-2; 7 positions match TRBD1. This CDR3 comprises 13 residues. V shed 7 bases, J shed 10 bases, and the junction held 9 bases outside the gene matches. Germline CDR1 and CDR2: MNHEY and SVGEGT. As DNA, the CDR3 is TGTGCCAGCAACCAGGGGACAGCCGCGGAGCTGTTTTTT. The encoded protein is CASNQGTAAELFF.

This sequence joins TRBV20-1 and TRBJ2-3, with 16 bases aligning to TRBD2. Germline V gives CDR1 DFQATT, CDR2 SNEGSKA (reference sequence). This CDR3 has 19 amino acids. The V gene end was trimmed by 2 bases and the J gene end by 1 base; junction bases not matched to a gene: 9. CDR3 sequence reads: CSARIQGLAGGPGTDTQYF. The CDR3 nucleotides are TGCAGTGCTAGAATTCAGGGACTAGCGGGAGGGCCGGGCACAGATACGCAGTATTTT.

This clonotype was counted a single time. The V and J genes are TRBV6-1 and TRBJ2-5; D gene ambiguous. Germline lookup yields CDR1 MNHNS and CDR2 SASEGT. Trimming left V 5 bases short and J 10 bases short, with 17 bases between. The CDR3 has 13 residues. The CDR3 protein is CASSPTYDSRQYF. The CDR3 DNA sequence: TGTGCCAGCAGTCCTACCTACGACTCACGCCAGTACTTC.

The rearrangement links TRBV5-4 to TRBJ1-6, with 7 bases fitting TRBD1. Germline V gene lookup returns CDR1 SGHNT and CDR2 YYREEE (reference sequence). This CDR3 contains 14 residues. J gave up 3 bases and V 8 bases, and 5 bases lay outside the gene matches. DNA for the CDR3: TGTGCCAGTTCAGGGGGTAACTATAATTCACCCCTCCACTTT. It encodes CASSGGNYNSPLHF.

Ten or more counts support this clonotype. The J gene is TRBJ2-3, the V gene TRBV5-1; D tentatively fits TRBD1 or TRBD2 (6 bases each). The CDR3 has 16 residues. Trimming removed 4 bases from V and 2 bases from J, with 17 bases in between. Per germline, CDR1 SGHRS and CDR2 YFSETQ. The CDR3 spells CASSPSRGDFTDTQYF. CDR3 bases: TGCGCCAGCAGCCCCTCGAGGGGGGACTTCACAGATACGCAGTATTTT.